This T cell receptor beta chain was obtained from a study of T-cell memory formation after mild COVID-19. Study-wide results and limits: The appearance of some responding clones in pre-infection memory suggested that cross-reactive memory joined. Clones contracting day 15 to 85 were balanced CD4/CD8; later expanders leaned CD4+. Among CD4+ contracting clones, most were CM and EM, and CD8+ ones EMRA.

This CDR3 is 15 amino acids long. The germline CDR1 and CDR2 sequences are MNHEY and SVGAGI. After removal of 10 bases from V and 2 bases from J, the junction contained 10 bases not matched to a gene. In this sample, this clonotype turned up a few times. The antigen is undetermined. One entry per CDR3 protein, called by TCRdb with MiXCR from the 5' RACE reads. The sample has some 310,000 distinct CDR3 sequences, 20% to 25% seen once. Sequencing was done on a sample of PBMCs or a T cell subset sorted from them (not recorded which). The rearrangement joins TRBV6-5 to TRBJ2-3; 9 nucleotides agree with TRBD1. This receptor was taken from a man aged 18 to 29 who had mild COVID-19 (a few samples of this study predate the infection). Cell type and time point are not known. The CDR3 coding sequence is TGTGCCACCGCCCCCGGGACAGGGCACACAGATACGCAGTATTTT. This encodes CATAPGTGHTDTQYF.